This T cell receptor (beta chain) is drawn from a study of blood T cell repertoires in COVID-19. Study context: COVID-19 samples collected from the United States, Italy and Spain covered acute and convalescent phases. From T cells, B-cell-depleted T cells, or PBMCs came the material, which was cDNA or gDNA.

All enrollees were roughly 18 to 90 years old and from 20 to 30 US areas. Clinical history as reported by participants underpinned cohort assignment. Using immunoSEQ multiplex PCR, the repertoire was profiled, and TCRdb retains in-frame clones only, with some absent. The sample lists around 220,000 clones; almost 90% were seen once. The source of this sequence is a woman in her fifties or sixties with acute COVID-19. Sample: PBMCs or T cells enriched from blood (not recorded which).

CDR3 amino acids: CASNRRSTDTQYF. The CDR3 DNA reads TGTGCCAGCAATAGAAGAAGCACAGATACGCAGTATTTT. The chain is built from TRBV5-6 and TRBJ2-3; D gene unclear. Germline V gives CDR1 SGHDT, CDR2 YYEEEE. The CDR3 is 13 residues long. V was shortened by 6 bases and J by 0 bases, with 8 bases between the two germline ends.